This T cell receptor (beta chain) emerged from a study of T cells in Graves' hyperthyroidism and ophthalmopathy. Study findings and constraints: By a 13 V-J model, ophthalmopathy was set apart from stable hyperthyroidism. Blood held most thyroid clonotypes expanded above 0.001 frequency.

This clonotype was counted between two and nine times. No antigen is known for it. CDR1 DFQATT and CDR2 SNEGSKA come from the germline V gene (reference sequence). The CDR3 is 14 amino acids. The junction had 7 bases not matched to a gene; V was cut back by 5 bases and J by 2 bases. The investigators amplified TCR beta CDR3 regions from RNA transcripts. A set of HTBI primers served as the primers for a first-round RT-PCR of the TCR CDR3. TCRdb reprocessed the multiplex PCR reads with MiXCR, giving one entry per CDR3 protein. The table includes under 700,000 distinct CDR3 sequences, more than 45% detected once.

The sequence came from a woman aged 18-35 years with Graves' hyperthyroidism. The sequenced sample was peripheral blood or thyroid tissue (not recorded which). This chain uses TRBV20-1 with TRBJ2-5; 8 positions match TRBD2. The CDR3: CSAAGGRPQETQYF. Written as DNA, the CDR3 is TGCAGTGCTGCGGGAGGCAGGCCACAAGAGACCCAGTACTTC.